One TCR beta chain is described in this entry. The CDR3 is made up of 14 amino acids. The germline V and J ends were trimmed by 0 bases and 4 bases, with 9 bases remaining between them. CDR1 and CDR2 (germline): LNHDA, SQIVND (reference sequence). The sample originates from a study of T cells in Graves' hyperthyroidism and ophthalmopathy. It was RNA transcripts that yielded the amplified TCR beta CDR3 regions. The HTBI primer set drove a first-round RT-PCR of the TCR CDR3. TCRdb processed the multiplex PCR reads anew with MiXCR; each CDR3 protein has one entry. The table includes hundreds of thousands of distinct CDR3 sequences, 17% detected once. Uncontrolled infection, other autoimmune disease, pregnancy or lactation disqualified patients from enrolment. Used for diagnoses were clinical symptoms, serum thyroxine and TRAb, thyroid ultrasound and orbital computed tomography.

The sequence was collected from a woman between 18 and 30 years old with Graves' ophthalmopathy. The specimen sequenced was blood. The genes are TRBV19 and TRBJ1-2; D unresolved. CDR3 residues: CASSIEAGVYGYTF. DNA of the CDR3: TGTGCCAGTAGTATAGAGGCTGGGGTCTATGGCTACACCTTC.